The subject of this entry is one T cell receptor (beta chain). This clone was counted only a few times. There is no known antigen for this receptor. Base qualities are missing; no much larger clone stands one base away. This specimen comes from a study of T cell responses to AZD1222 COVID-19 vaccine (dated by TCRdb to about 2021). Study-wide context: AZD1222 recipients whose second dose came at about 4 weeks and those whose second dose came at about 12 weeks were combined into one group, since spike-specific TCR depth and breadth did not differ between the two schedules. A total of 240 or so trial participants underwent TCR sequencing, of whom about 210 had received two doses of AZD1222 and about 25 had received two doses of the MenACWY control vaccine. Trial participants were enrolled into age subgroups of 18-55, 56-69 and 70-plus years, which contained 148, 28 and 57 TCR-sequenced participants, respectively.

The study at large found these results: In the small 56-69-year group, the increase in depth fell short of significance, most likely because of low power. After two AZD1222 doses, spike-specific TCR breadth and depth were significantly higher than at day 0 and than in MenACWY recipients. The vaccine-associated CD4 TCRs covered the entire spike protein, and the dominant responses fell in regions 160-218 and 743-854. Because no samples from the day 14 peak response were available, repertoires could be characterized only after the peak T cell response. Nearly half of unique spike-specific TCRs reportedly recognized epitopes outside regions mutated in the B.1.351 and B.1.1.7 variants. Participants were mostly white British and included more females than males, and it was suggested by the authors that clonal diversity may have been underestimated. Conclusions about previously exposed vaccinees are limited, since just five or six AZD1222 recipients were seropositive for SARS-CoV-2 at baseline.

CDR1 is given as SEHNR and CDR2 as FQNEAQ, both from the germline V gene (reference sequence). At the junction V is shortened by 3 bases and J by 0 bases, with 11 bases in between. The CDR3 sequence holds 16 residues, the cysteine and phenylalanine included. Only the CDR3 portion is preserved as DNA: 48 bases, with reading frame beginning at the first base. The time point label of this sample denotes: baseline before first vaccination. Samples from vaccinated people were obtained from the UK trials COV001 and COV002, which included a single-blind randomized controlled phase 2/3 trial of AZD1222 (ChAdOx1 nCoV-19) in healthy adults. Trial participant PBMC samples were collected at day 0 and day 28 after the second dose for TCRbeta chain sequencing. The CDR3 regions of human TCRbeta chains were analyzed by immunosequencing. The study's own analysis went as follows. TCRs in the repertoires were matched against a reference library of SARS-CoV-2-specific TCRs that had been generated with the MIRA antigen-specificity platform. Breadth was defined as the fraction of unique TCRs that were SARS-CoV-2-associated. Depth was defined as the fraction of total T cells that were SARS-CoV-2-associated. Using the MIRA data, each spike-specific TCR was mapped to the spike region that the TCR reacts to and placed in a CD4 or CD8 class. Log10-transformed breadth and depth values were compared by one-way ANOVA with Sidak's multiple comparisons tests. TCRdb retrieved this table from immuneACCESS and kept in-frame rearrangements only. Not all clones are present; in checked studies, unresolved V genes account for under half, and no reason is known for the remainder. V, J and clone size reflect that table, while D and trimming were determined from the DNA. This sample holds around 110,000 clones; just over 85% were observed only once. The ten largest clones add up to over 7.5% of the sample.

Specimen: peripheral blood, collected on day 0 of AZD1222 vaccination. The rearrangement combines TRBV7-9 with TRBJ1-4; a confident D gene designation cannot be given. This TCR came from an adult in good health. The CDR3 region reads CASSFSGAATNEKLFF. The DNA sequence is given as TGTGCCAGCAGCTTTTCGGGAGCTGCAACTAATGAAAAACTGTTTTTT.